This TCR beta chain was captured by sequencing in a study of blood T cell repertoires in COVID-19 (dated by TCRdb to the early 2020s). Looking at the study overall: The collaborator samples originated in the United States, Italy and Spain and spanned the acute and convalescent phases of COVID-19. The prospective study material was composed of cDNA or gDNA derived from T cells, B-cell-depleted T cells, or PBMCs. The dataset comprised deeply sampled blood TCRbeta repertoires from subjects exposed to, actively infected with, or recovered from COVID-19. The repertoires were released in a freely available public database intended as a resource for research on the immune response to SARS-CoV-2. The samples were drawn from two sources: the first 160 participants of the ongoing ImmuneRACE study, and about 1,300 subjects contributed by 6 global collaborators. Nearly every sample came with metadata listing a de-identified subject ID, COVID-19 status, age in years and sex. Where available, HLA class I and class II types were obtained from metadata supplied by the sample provider rather than from assay-based typing. The study at large found these results: Clinical and demographic metadata were provided uncurated, with the amount varying by source and participant.

The CDR3, from cysteine to phenylalanine, totals 17 residues. The CDR3 DNA has 51 bases and is translated from base 1. Unmatched junction bases come to 13, with V trimmed by 2 bases and J by 8 bases. From a lookup of the germline V gene, CDR1 and CDR2 are SGDLS and YYNGEE. Collaborating institutions collected whole blood in K2EDTA tubes following their own protocols. Collaborator samples were shipped for TCRbeta analysis as frozen whole blood, isolated PBMCs, or DNA extracted from either sample type. TCRbeta CDR3 regions were amplified from genomic DNA using the immunoSEQ Assay, a bias-controlled multiplex PCR. As for how the authors treated the data: Nucleated cell counts per sample were estimated from amplification of reference gene primers within the assay. To quantify the absolute abundance of each unique TCRbeta CDR3 rearrangement, sequence reads were collapsed and filtered. For each sample, productive Simpson clonality was calculated by taking the square root of Simpson's diversity index across productive rearrangements. Here the immuneACCESS table is served through TCRdb, limited to in-frame sequences with V and J called. Missing clones are a known gap in these copies; in checked studies unresolved V genes cover under half, and the rest lacks a known reason. The V and J calls and clone size were taken over from that table, and D and trimming were inferred from the DNA. Across this sample there are roughly 350,000 clones, with approximately 88% seen only once. In total, the top ten clones hold 3.5% to 4% of the sample.

Turning to this clone: Its antigen target is currently unknown. No base quality information exists; no much larger clone differs at one position.

Sequencing was carried out using peripheral blood. The TCR was taken from a woman aged 45-65 years with active or convalescent COVID-19. Rearrangement joined TRBV9 to TRBJ2-2; TRBD1 fits 9 bases in the junction. Here is the DNA: TGTGCCAGCAGCGTTCAACAGGGGGCCCTCCCTCCTGGGGAGCTGTTTTTT. Translated, it gives CASSVQQGALPPGELFF. Beyond the CDR3, the reference TRBV9 and TRBJ2-2 genes provide the residues; the full variable domain reads: DSGVTQTPKHLITATGQRVTLRCSPRSGDLSVYWYQQSLDQGLQFLIQYYNGEERAKGNILERFSAQQFPDLHSELNLSSLELGDSALYFCASSVQQGALPPGELFFGEGSRLTVL.